Each of the 15 T cell receptor beta chains below was sequenced from the same sample in a study of human T cells and chemical hapten exposure. One entry per CDR3 protein results from TCRdb running MiXCR on the RACE reads. The sample carries about 120,000 distinct CDR3 sequences, roughly an eighth recorded once. Time point here: patch test 1, 2 weeks after DPC sensitization. Treatment of the sample: therapeutic diphenylcyclopropenone sensitization with weekly scalp DPC. Sequenced here: whole blood, sampled in connection with sensitization to the hapten diphenylcyclopropenone (DPC). The source of these receptors is a man in his late teens or twenties with alopecia areata. Some clones in this sample may be carry-over from other donors' samples.

This clonotype was picked up a small number of times. CDR3 residues: CSPRDSGGVIDTQYF. The CDR3 nucleotides are TGCAGTCCGAGGGATAGCGGGGGGGTAATAGATACGCAGTATTTT. V usage is TRBV20-1 and J usage is TRBJ2-3, with TRBD2 matching over 11 bases. CDR1 is DFQATT, CDR2 SNEGSKA, per germline (reference sequence). The J segment lost 5 bases and the V segment lost 8 bases, leaving 12 bases of the junction unmatched. This CDR3 spans 15 amino acids.

This clonotype was counted only a few times. The chain links TRBV6-1 to TRBJ1-6, with D unresolved. Deletions cut 6 bases from V and 9 bases from J, with 12 bases between. This CDR3 is built from 13 residues. Germline V gene sequence: CDR1 MNHNS, CDR2 SASEGT. Here the CDR3 DNA reads TGTGCCAGCAGCGCACCAGGAGGTTCACCCCTCCACTTT. Translating gives CASSAPGGSPLHF.

The chain is built from TRBV7-8 and TRBJ1-2; 8 bases match TRBD1. The CDR3 is made up of 13 amino acids. Trimming removed 3 bases from V and 4 bases from J; junction bases left unmatched: 1. The germline V gene encodes CDR1 SGHVS and CDR2 FQNEAQ. CDR3 DNA: TGTGCCAGCAGCTTGACAGGGGCCTATGGCTACACCTTC. Amino acid sequence: CASSLTGAYGYTF.

This clonotype was recorded many times. The CDR3 reads CASSYSGDDSPLHF. The CDR3 nucleotides read TGTGCCAGCAGTTACTCTGGCGATGATTCACCCCTCCACTTT. J is TRBJ1-6 and V is TRBV6-6, with no clear D. The germline V and J ends were trimmed by 0 bases and 8 bases, with 8 bases remaining between them. Germline CDR1 reads MNHNY; CDR2 reads SVGAGI (reference sequence). The CDR3 length is 14 residues.

The J gene is TRBJ2-6, the V gene TRBV28; D might be TRBD2 (6 bases). V lost 2 bases and J lost 0, with 11 bases in between. Looked up from germline, CDR1 is MDHEN and CDR2 is SYDVKM. This CDR3 is built from 17 residues. CDR3 bases: TGTGCCAGCAGTTTAAGGGCGGGGAGCTCTGGGGCCAACGTCCTGACTTTC. Residues: CASSLRAGSSGANVLTF.

There are a few counts of this clonotype. V gene TRBV23-1 combines with J gene TRBJ2-7; tentative D call: TRBD1 (6 bases). TRBV23-1 is noted as an ORF with a role that remains uncertain. V lost 4 bases and J 1 base, leaving 11 bases between the germline ends. The CDR3 has 14 residues. The DNA of the CDR3 is TGCGCCAGCAGTCCCCAGGACAGATCCTACGAGCAGTACTTC. It specifies CASSPQDRSYEQYF.

This rearrangement joins TRBV7-6 to TRBJ2-3; 7 nucleotides match TRBD1. V dropped 5 bases and J dropped 1; count of bases not matched to a gene: 3. From germline, CDR1 is SGHVS and CDR2 FNYEAQ. The CDR3 consists of 14 residues. This chain's CDR3 is CASSLTGGTDTQYF. DNA of the CDR3: TGTGCCAGCAGCCTCACAGGGGGCACAGATACGCAGTATTTT.

This clonotype was seen a few times. This chain joins TRBV12-3 or TRBV12-4 and TRBJ1-1; TRBD1 matches 8 bases. Losses at the gene ends were 6 bases for V and 4 bases for J; bases not matched to a gene: 7. The CDR3 consists of 14 residues. CDR3: CASRTGGRGTEAFF. In DNA form, the CDR3 reads TGTGCCAGCAGAACAGGGGGTCGCGGCACTGAAGCTTTCTTT.

There are many counts of this clonotype. This sequence joins TRBV7-3 and TRBJ2-1, with D uncertain. This CDR3 spans 11 amino acids. Germline V gene sequence: CDR1 SGHTA, CDR2 FQGTGA. V was trimmed by 4 bases and J by 8 bases, leaving 6 bases between them. CDR3 sequence reads: CASSSGHEQFF. The CDR3 DNA reads TGTGCCAGCAGCTCCGGTCATGAGCAGTTCTTC.

This clonotype was observed a handful of times. The V and J genes are TRBV7-3 and TRBJ1-2, with D hard to call. Per germline, CDR1 SGHTA and CDR2 FQGTGA. Trimming stripped 4 bases from V and 4 bases from J, with 13 bases between. The CDR3 runs 14 residues. The CDR3 DNA sequence: TGTGCCAGCAGCTCACCCGGGGTTAGCTATGGCTACACCTTC. The encoded protein is CASSSPGVSYGYTF.

J is TRBJ1-6 and V is TRBV20-1; D is perhaps TRBD1 (5 bases). The germline gives CDR1 DFQATT, CDR2 SNEGSKA (reference sequence). Trimming cost V 6 bases and J 3 bases, with 18 bases left between them. The CDR3 is 16 amino acids. CDR3 DNA: TGCAGTGCGCCTGACAGTCTACACCTCTATAATTCACCCCTCCACTTT. Protein sequence: CSAPDSLHLYNSPLHF.

This clonotype came up a few times. V gene TRBV2 combines with J gene TRBJ2-3; the D is unclear. Germline CDR1 reads SNHLY; CDR2 reads FYNNEI. This CDR3 has 15 amino acids. Trimming took 6 bases from V and 2 from J, leaving 15 bases between them. CDR3 region: CASSGFAAVTDTQYF. As DNA, the CDR3 is TGTGCCAGCAGCGGGTTTGCGGCCGTCACAGATACGCAGTATTTT.

The chain employs TRBV5-1 and TRBJ2-2; the D call may be TRBD1 or TRBD2 (5 bases each). Trimming stripped 0 bases from V and 5 bases from J, with 11 bases between. Germline V gene data show CDR1 as SGHRS and CDR2 as YFSETQ. CDR3 size: 15 residues. The CDR3 is CASSLVERGTGELFF. CDR3 nucleotide sequence: TGCGCCAGCAGCTTGGTGGAGAGGGGTACCGGGGAGCTGTTTTTT.

This clonotype was counted many times. V is TRBV9 and J is TRBJ2-3, with 12 bases matching TRBD2. V was clipped by 3 bases and J by 3 bases; unmatched bases: 5. The CDR3 length is 16 residues. Germline V CDR1 and CDR2: SGDLS, YYNGEE. The CDR3 DNA reads as TGTGCCAGCAGCGCCTGGACTAGCGGGGTTACAGATACGCAGTATTTT. This codes for CASSAWTSGVTDTQYF.

The chain combines TRBV20-1 with TRBJ2-5; no definite D call. Between the trimmed V and J ends, which lost 0 bases and 4 bases, there was a span of 6 bases. The germline V gene encodes CDR1 DFQATT and CDR2 SNEGSKA (reference sequence). The CDR3 contains 12 residues. DNA for the CDR3: TGCAGTGCTAGAGAAGGTGCAGAGACCCAGTACTTC. This encodes CSAREGAETQYF.